This TCR beta chain is from a study of tissue T cells after allogeneic stem cell transplantation. Some clones are missing from TCRdb's copy, which holds only in-frame ones; the method was immunoSEQ multiplex PCR. The profile shows about 43,000 clones, approximately 92% of them singletons. Germline CDR1 LNHDA, CDR2 SQIVND (reference sequence). The CDR3 sequence is 12 residues long. Between the trimmed V and J ends, which lost 3 bases and 6 bases, there was a span of 9 bases. About this clone itself: What it binds is unknown.

Overall study results and limits: Only a limited share of tissue TCRs appeared in blood or spleen.

This sequence joins TRBV19 and TRBJ2-7; perhaps D is TRBD1 or TRBD2 (5 bases each). The receptor was isolated from a woman aged 35-70 years who later had graft-versus-host disease after an allogeneic stem cell transplant. Sequenced here: blood, sampled before transplantation. As DNA, the CDR3 is TGTGCCAGTAGTATGAGAGGGACCGAGCAGTACTTC. Translation: CASSMRGTEQYF.